This T cell receptor (beta chain) was sequenced in a study of shared clonotypes between healthy human individuals. This CDR3 region has 14 residues. Germline loops: CDR1 GTSNPN, CDR2 SVGIG (reference sequence). The method was immunoSEQ multiplex PCR; TCRdb's version includes in-frame clones alone and lacks a portion of them. The repertoire holds hundreds of thousands of clones, about 80% seen once, with around 13% in the top ten. This TCR was recovered from a middle-aged woman in good health. Some clones in this sample may be carry-over from other donors' samples. The sample comprised PBMCs. This chain links TRBV30 with TRBJ2-5; 8 bases match TRBD2. The end of the DNA aligns better with TRBJ2-7, so the J call may be wrong. Written as DNA, the CDR3 is TGTGCCTGGAGTGTTGACCTCCGGGAGGGCGAGCAGTACTTC. Translation: CAWSVDLREGEQYF.